Shown below are 16 T cell receptor beta chains from a single sample sequenced in a study of T cell responses to AZD1222 COVID-19 vaccine. Generated by immunoSEQ multiplex PCR, the TCRdb table keeps only in-frame clones and is missing some. The table includes over 110,000 clones, approximately 90% detected once. Specimen: peripheral blood, collected 28 days after the second AZD1222 dose. Source of these receptors: an adult who received the AZD1222 COVID-19 vaccine.

This rearrangement joins TRBV4-1 to TRBJ2-1; D not resolved. This CDR3 comprises 17 residues. The V gene's germline CDR1 is MGHRA and CDR2 YSYEKL. V was cut by 0 bases and J by 4 bases, with 16 bases left in between. The CDR3 DNA sequence: TGCGCCAGCAGCCAAGATTCCTGGGTTTTCCTTTACAATGAGCAGTTCTTC. It yields the protein CASSQDSWVFLYNEQFF.

V and J are TRBV6-6 and TRBJ2-7, with D uncertain. This CDR3 contains 12 residues. The germline V gene encodes CDR1 MNHNY and CDR2 SVGAGI (reference sequence). V was trimmed by 7 bases and J by 7 bases, leaving 14 bases between them. The chain's CDR3 is CASMGKGIEQYF. DNA for the CDR3: TGTGCCAGCATGGGTAAGGGAATTGAGCAGTACTTC.

This chain links TRBV30 with TRBJ1-3, with 8 bases that match TRBD1. The J segment lost 0 bases and the V segment lost 4 bases, leaving 2 bases of the junction unmatched. Germline values: CDR1 GTSNPN, CDR2 SVGIG (reference sequence). The CDR3 spans 14 residues. CDR3 in DNA: TGTGCCTGGAATACAGGGGGCTCTGGAAACACCATATATTTT. Amino acids: CAWNTGGSGNTIYF.

The chain recombines TRBV18 with TRBJ2-1; a possible D gene is TRBD2 (7 bases). The V end lost 4 bases, the J end lost 2 bases, and 15 bases lay between the germline ends. CDR1 is KGHSH, CDR2 LQKENI, per germline. This CDR3 comprises 16 residues. CDR3 in DNA: TGTGCCAGCTCACAGGGGCGGGGGCAAGCCTACAATGAGCAGTTCTTC. As protein: CASSQGRGQAYNEQFF.

The chain combines TRBV7-9 with TRBJ1-2, with D hard to call. V dropped 7 bases and J dropped 4 bases, with 16 bases sitting between them. The CDR3 extends over 14 amino acids. CDR1 SEHNR and CDR2 FQNEAQ come from the germline V gene (reference sequence). The CDR3 is CASTVQTVSYGYTF. The CDR3 DNA is TGTGCCAGCACCGTACAAACAGTCAGCTATGGCTACACCTTC.

The chain links TRBV30 to TRBJ1-3; D might be TRBD1 (6 bases). The V end was cut by 5 bases, the J end by 0 bases, with 11 bases between. The CDR3 has 14 amino acids. Germline CDR1 reads GTSNPN; CDR2 reads SVGIG (reference sequence). The CDR3, as DNA: TGTGCCTGGGGACGGGACAACTCTGGAAACACCATATATTTT. Translated, it gives CAWGRDNSGNTIYF. Together with reference TRBV30 and TRBJ1-3, the CDR3 gives the full variable domain: SQTIHQWPATLVQPVGSPLSLECTVEGTSNPNLYWYRQAAGRGLQLLFYSVGIGQISSEVPQNLSASRPQDRQFILSSKKLLLSDSGFYLCAWGRDNSGNTIYFGEGSWLTVV.

This rearrangement joins TRBV11-2 to TRBJ1-5; D is uncertain. V was clipped by 0 bases and J by 0 bases, with 3 bases between them. This CDR3 contains 14 residues. Germline V gives CDR1 SGHAT, CDR2 FQNNGV. The CDR3 DNA sequence: TGTGCCAGCAGCTTAGAATATAGCAATCAGCCCCAGCATTTT. Translation: CASSLEYSNQPQHF.

This sequence joins TRBV7-7 and TRBJ2-3; D may match TRBD1 or TRBD2 (6 bases each). CDR3 length: 17 amino acids. Germline CDR1 reads SSHAT; CDR2 reads FNYEAQ (reference sequence). The V and J ends lost 0 bases and 4 bases respectively, with 17 bases between them. This CDR3 reads CASSLALGGAGADTQYF. The CDR3 nucleotides are TGTGCCAGCAGCTTAGCCCTGGGGGGCGCAGGAGCAGATACGCAGTATTTT.

V is TRBV7-2 and J is TRBJ2-1, with D perhaps matching TRBD1 (5 bases). This CDR3 contains 14 residues. The V gene lost 8 bases and the J gene lost 3 bases, with 14 bases spanning the gap. Per germline, CDR1 SGHTA and CDR2 FQGNSA. The CDR3 protein is CASRSRGYYNEQFF. The DNA for the CDR3 is TGTGCCAGCCGCTCTAGGGGATACTACAATGAGCAGTTCTTC.

The gene calls are TRBV6-4 and TRBJ2-1; D is possibly TRBD2 (5 bases). Trimming removed 0 bases at V and 7 bases at J, with 13 bases between. The CDR3 length is 15 residues. Germline CDR1 MRHNA, CDR2 SNTAGT. The CDR3 bases are TGTGCCAGCAGTGACTCTACCCCCGGGGAAAATGAGCAGTTCTTC. Its translation is CASSDSTPGENEQFF.

The CDR3 reads CASRGKDNEQFF. The DNA of the CDR3 is TGTGCCAGCAGAGGAAAGGATAATGAGCAGTTCTTC. This rearrangement joins TRBV5-4 to TRBJ2-1; D unresolved. The V end lost 5 bases, the J end lost 7 bases, and 10 bases lay between the germline ends. This CDR3 is built from 12 residues. Germline CDR1 and CDR2: SGHNT and YYREEE (reference sequence).

This clone was seen a handful of times. The chain recombines TRBV6-5 with TRBJ2-2; the D is unclear. Germline loops: CDR1 MNHEY, CDR2 SVGAGI. The CDR3 has 15 residues. The V and J ends lost 0 bases and 6 bases respectively, with 11 bases between them. The CDR3 loop is CASSYSKDGPGELFF. CDR3 DNA sequence: TGTGCCAGCAGTTACTCGAAGGACGGTCCCGGGGAGCTGTTTTTT.

The rearrangement joins TRBV29-1 to TRBJ1-1, with TRBD1 matching over 8 bases. The junction had 17 bases not matched to a gene; V was cut back by 3 bases and J by 5 bases. Per the germline V gene, CDR1 is SQVTM and CDR2 is ANQGSEA. The CDR3 is 17 residues long. CDR3 region: CSVEWTGTPSSSTEAFF. CDR3 DNA: TGCAGCGTTGAGTGGACAGGGACGCCTTCTTCTTCGACTGAAGCTTTCTTT.

This clone showed up just once. CDR3 sequence: CASSDRGLFGNQPQHF. The DNA of the CDR3 is TGTGCCAGCAGTGACAGGGGGCTTTTTGGAAATCAGCCCCAGCATTTT. The chain has TRBV6-1 and TRBJ1-5; 8 nucleotides match TRBD1. With 3 bases clipped from V and 4 bases from J, the junction kept 8 bases outside the gene matches. Per the germline V gene, CDR1 is MNHNS and CDR2 is SASEGT. The CDR3 is 16 residues long.

The rearrangement links TRBV2 to TRBJ1-2; perhaps TRBD1 as D (6 bases). With 10 bases removed from V and 1 base from J, the gap between germline ends came to 13 bases. The CDR3 contains 13 residues. CDR1 is SNHLY, CDR2 FYNNEI, per germline. The CDR3 DNA reads TGTGCCAAGGACTTACAGGGTAACTATGGCTACACCTTC. Translation gives CAKDLQGNYGYTF. The variable domain in full, with the rest retrieved from reference TRBV2 and TRBJ1-2, is EPEVTQTPSHQVTQMGQEVILRCVPISNHLYFYWYRQILGQKVEFLVSFYNNEISEKSEIFDDQFSVERPDGSNFTLKIRSTKLEDSAMYFCAKDLQGNYGYTFGSGTRLTVV.

The V gene is TRBV19, the J gene TRBJ1-3; TRBD1 agrees at 7 bases. V trimming: 5 bases; J trimming: 1 base; junction bases outside the gene matches: 2. CDR1 LNHDA and CDR2 SQIVND come from the germline V gene (reference sequence). The CDR3 runs to 14 residues. CDR3 residues: CASSADRSGNTIYF. The CDR3, as DNA: TGTGCCAGTAGTGCGGACAGGTCTGGAAACACCATATATTTT.